This T cell receptor beta chain was captured in a study of blood T cell repertoires in COVID-19. Profiled with immunoSEQ multiplex PCR; TCRdb holds only in-frame clones, not every one. The profile covers approximately 160,000 clones, with roughly 85% appearing a single time and nearly 4.5% taken by the ten largest. This clone showed up just once. CDR1 SGHDN and CDR2 FVKESK come from the germline V gene. V gave up 4 bases and J gave up 3 bases, with 15 bases separating them. This CDR3 spans 15 amino acids. Allocation to cohorts depended on clinical history reported by the participants. This TCR was sampled from a woman between 50 and 59 years old who had recovered from COVID-19. Source material: PBMCs or T cells enriched from blood (not recorded which). The chain has TRBV14 and TRBJ2-5; D is possibly TRBD2 (5 bases). CDR3 in DNA: TGTGCCAGCAGCCCCGTCGGGGAGTTAAAAGAGACCCAGTACTTC. Protein product: CASSPVGELKETQYF. The variable domain in full, with the rest retrieved from reference TRBV14 and TRBJ2-5, is EAGVTQFPSHSVIEKGQTVTLRCDPISGHDNLYWYRRVMGKEIKFLLHFVKESKQDESGMPNNRFLAERTGGTYSTLKVQPAELEDSGVYFCASSPVGELKETQYFGPGTRLLVL.